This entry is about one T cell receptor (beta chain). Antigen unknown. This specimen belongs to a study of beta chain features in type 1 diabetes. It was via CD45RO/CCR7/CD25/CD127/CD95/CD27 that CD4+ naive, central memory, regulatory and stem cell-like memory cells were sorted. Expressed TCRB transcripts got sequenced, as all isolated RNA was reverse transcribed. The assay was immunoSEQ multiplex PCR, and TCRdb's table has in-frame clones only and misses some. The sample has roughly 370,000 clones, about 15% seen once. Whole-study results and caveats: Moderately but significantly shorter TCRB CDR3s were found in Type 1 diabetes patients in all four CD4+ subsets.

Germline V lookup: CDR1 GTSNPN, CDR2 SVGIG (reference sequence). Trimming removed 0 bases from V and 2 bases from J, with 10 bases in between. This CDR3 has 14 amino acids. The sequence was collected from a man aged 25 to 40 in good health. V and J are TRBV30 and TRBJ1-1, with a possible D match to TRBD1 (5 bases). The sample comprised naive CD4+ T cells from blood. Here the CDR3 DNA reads TGTGCCTGGAGTGTTCGACAGTTCAACACTGAAGCTTTCTTT. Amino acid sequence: CAWSVRQFNTEAFF.